These T cell receptor beta chains were read from a single sample in a study of shared clonotypes between healthy human individuals. The method was immunoSEQ multiplex PCR; TCRdb's version includes in-frame clones alone and lacks a portion of them. The table lists some 2.1 million clones, about 94% of them singletons. Input material: naive CD8+ T cells sorted from blood. Source of these receptors: a man younger than 30 in good health. Each CDR3 is given with its conserved first and last residue. Fields, in order: J gene, V gene, clone size, CDR3 protein. Size is omitted from some rows. Given values are once, few, many or a class for expanded clones.

j_call: TRBJ2-3
v_call: TRBV5-1
clone_size: -
cdr3_aa: CASSLAPQAGHTDTQYF

j_call: TRBJ2-5
v_call: TRBV6-4
clone_size: -
cdr3_aa: CASNPGGQETQYF

j_call: TRBJ2-3
v_call: TRBV4-2
clone_size: once
cdr3_aa: CASSQAGGRTGVMDTQYF

j_call: TRBJ2-7
v_call: TRBV9
clone_size: -
cdr3_aa: CASSPEGRASDEQYF

j_call: TRBJ1-3
v_call: TRBV19
clone_size: -
cdr3_aa: CASSRDREGAGNTIYF

j_call: TRBJ2-2
v_call: TRBV2
clone_size: -
cdr3_aa: CASSEEGGNTGGLFF

j_call: TRBJ1-1
v_call: TRBV7-9
clone_size: -
cdr3_aa: CASSSHGTEAFF

j_call: TRBJ1-1
v_call: TRBV4-2
clone_size: -
cdr3_aa: CASSQDQGNAEAFF

j_call: TRBJ2-7
v_call: TRBV11-2
clone_size: -
cdr3_aa: CASSFPTSGGYEQYF

j_call: TRBJ2-4
v_call: TRBV19
clone_size: once
cdr3_aa: CASTPLIDRVPQDIQYF

j_call: TRBJ1-6
v_call: TRBV7-2
clone_size: -
cdr3_aa: CASSLGSHNSPLHF

j_call: TRBJ1-5
v_call: TRBV15
clone_size: -
cdr3_aa: CATSRDLGQSIPQHF

j_call: TRBJ1-3
v_call: TRBV4-1
clone_size: -
cdr3_aa: CASSQVLGNTIYF

j_call: TRBJ2-3
v_call: TRBV30
clone_size: -
cdr3_aa: CAWSPKDSGGPLATQYF

j_call: TRBJ2-7
v_call: TRBV27
clone_size: -
cdr3_aa: CASSMGQGHGEQYF

j_call: TRBJ2-3
v_call: TRBV4-3
clone_size: -
cdr3_aa: CASSQGQGGDTQYF

j_call: TRBJ1-5
v_call: TRBV18
clone_size: -
cdr3_aa: CASPPGIRGGNQPQHF

j_call: TRBJ1-5
v_call: TRBV5-1
clone_size: -
cdr3_aa: CASSLGGNQAQHF

j_call: TRBJ2-7
v_call: TRBV18
clone_size: -
cdr3_aa: CASSPLTGRSYEQYF

j_call: TRBJ2-5
v_call: TRBV5-4
clone_size: -
cdr3_aa: CASSSTSGGVGETQYF

j_call: TRBJ1-3
v_call: TRBV9
clone_size: -
cdr3_aa: CASSVGGASGNTIYF

j_call: TRBJ2-2
v_call: TRBV11-2
clone_size: -
cdr3_aa: CASSFGATNTGELFF

j_call: TRBJ2-5
v_call: TRBV2
clone_size: -
cdr3_aa: CASSDWEGPHEGQYF

j_call: TRBJ2-3
v_call: TRBV10-3
clone_size: -
cdr3_aa: CAISELATTDTQYF

j_call: TRBJ2-7
v_call: TRBV28
clone_size: -
cdr3_aa: CASSSGVGLSYEQYF

j_call: TRBJ2-7
v_call: TRBV10-1
clone_size: -
cdr3_aa: CASSDQGSAGVEQYF

j_call: TRBJ2-2
v_call: TRBV2
clone_size: -
cdr3_aa: CASSETENTGELFF

j_call: TRBJ2-1
v_call: TRBV7-2
clone_size: -
cdr3_aa: CASSPGIAGGNEQFF

j_call: TRBJ2-2
v_call: TRBV7-8
clone_size: -
cdr3_aa: CASSFPSGADTGELFF

j_call: TRBJ2-4
v_call: TRBV2
clone_size: once
cdr3_aa: CASSEAQGLENIQYF

j_call: TRBJ2-7
v_call: TRBV29-1
clone_size: once
cdr3_aa: CSARASSTEQYF

j_call: TRBJ1-1
v_call: TRBV7-9
clone_size: -
cdr3_aa: CASSLDQGMNTEAFF

j_call: TRBJ2-1
v_call: TRBV6-4
clone_size: -
cdr3_aa: CASSARSTSGLWDEQFF

j_call: TRBJ1-2
v_call: TRBV13
clone_size: -
cdr3_aa: CASSSDRHYGYTF

j_call: TRBJ2-7
v_call: TRBV5-1
clone_size: once
cdr3_aa: CASSLGGGPDEQYF

j_call: TRBJ1-6
v_call: TRBV7-3
clone_size: -
cdr3_aa: CASSSQGYNSPLHF

j_call: TRBJ2-2
v_call: TRBV7-6
clone_size: -
cdr3_aa: CASSLGAPAGVVNTGELFF

j_call: TRBJ2-7
v_call: TRBV19
clone_size: once
cdr3_aa: CASSHRDREYEQYF

j_call: TRBJ2-7
v_call: TRBV15
clone_size: -
cdr3_aa: CATSRGLAETSPYEQYF

j_call: TRBJ1-2
v_call: TRBV28
clone_size: -
cdr3_aa: CASSLGGGGYTF

j_call: TRBJ2-5
v_call: TRBV4-3
clone_size: -
cdr3_aa: CASSQELNLVAIKSQETQYF

j_call: TRBJ1-2
v_call: TRBV7-9
clone_size: -
cdr3_aa: CASSSEMHYGYTF

j_call: TRBJ2-1
v_call: TRBV27
clone_size: -
cdr3_aa: CASNQGSSPREQFF

j_call: TRBJ2-5
v_call: TRBV10-2
clone_size: -
cdr3_aa: CASSEGLANQETQYF

j_call: TRBJ1-6
v_call: TRBV27
clone_size: -
cdr3_aa: CASSPTNYNSPLHF

j_call: TRBJ2-1
v_call: TRBV7-6
clone_size: -
cdr3_aa: CASSLIASGSAYNEQFF

j_call: TRBJ1-1
v_call: TRBV5-6
clone_size: -
cdr3_aa: CASSFGPDTEAFF